This entry describes one TCR beta chain. Here immunoSEQ multiplex PCR was the method, and the copy in TCRdb shows in-frame clones only, minus some. The sample has tens of thousands of clones, roughly 87% seen once; the top ten hold 2% to 2.5%. This sample was included in a study of T cells after posttransplantation cyclophosphamide. Busulfan-fludarabine conditioning, marrow transplant, and cyclophosphamide on days +3 and +4 were administered. The V segment lost 5 bases and the J segment 3 bases; nucleotides outside the gene matches: 6. The CDR3 covers 15 residues. The germline V gene has CDR1 SEHNR and CDR2 FQNEAQ (reference sequence).

This receptor was obtained from a male patient aged 55 to 70 who received an allogeneic stem cell transplant from a related donor and was CMV-positive. The graft donor may have contributed some T cells. The chain uses TRBV7-9 and TRBJ2-7, with 11 bases aligning to TRBD1. The source was PBMCs, collected around 63 days after allogeneic stem cell transplant with posttransplant cyclophosphamide. The CDR3 sequence is CASSESGTGGYEQYV. The CDR3 DNA reads TGTGCCAGCAGCGAATCCGGGACAGGGGGCTACGAGCAGTACGTC.